This T cell receptor (beta chain) was sequenced for a study of T cells in localized non-small cell lung cancer. Study-level points and caveats: Median detection of top 100 tumor clones in adjacent lung was under 75 clones.

The germline V gene has CDR1 LGHNA and CDR2 YNFKEQ. The CDR3 contains 13 residues. Trimming removed 6 bases from V and 3 bases from J, with 10 bases in between. Generated by immunoSEQ multiplex PCR, the TCRdb table keeps only in-frame clones and is missing some. The sample lists under 25,000 clones, more than 85% occurring once. Worth noting for this clone: Its antigen is unknown.

This receptor was taken from a man between 40 and 70 years old with stage II squamous cell lung carcinoma. The V and J genes are TRBV4-2 and TRBJ2-3; D remains ambiguous. This material consisted of PBMCs, taken before any cancer treatment. The CDR3 coding sequence is TGTGCCAGCAGTCCGCCCGGGACAGATACGCAGTATTTT. Residues: CASSPPGTDTQYF.